The present T cell receptor (beta chain) was sequenced within a study of T cell responses to AZD1222 COVID-19 vaccine. Looking at the study overall: Investigators merged groups given second doses at roughly 4 or roughly 12 weeks. Broader study findings: In all cases, repertoires were sampled only after the peak T cell response.

Measured with immunoSEQ multiplex PCR; TCRdb has only the in-frame clones, and not every one. The data show tens of thousands of clones, roughly nine tenths seen once. The V and J ends lost 2 bases and 3 bases, in that order; junction bases with no gene match: 6. Germline loops: CDR1 MNHEY, CDR2 SVGEGT. The CDR3 runs to 15 residues. This clone appeared a single time. Antigen: not known. The origin of this receptor is an adult in good health. This sample comprised peripheral blood, obtained on day 0 of AZD1222 vaccination. The chain has TRBV6-2 or TRBV6-3 and TRBJ1-2; 7 bases agree with TRBD1. The DNA for the CDR3 is TGTGCCAGCAGTTACCCGACACAGGGGTACTATGGCTACACCTTC. Amino acids: CASSYPTQGYYGYTF.